Listed below are T cell receptor beta chains from one sample, sequenced in a study of blood T cell repertoires in COVID-19. Clones were sequenced by immunoSEQ multiplex PCR, and TCRdb holds only the in-frame ones, with some missing. The sample holds about 64,000 clones; about 75% are singletons and the top ten take 51%. The sequencing sample was made of PBMCs or T cells enriched from blood (not recorded which). The source of these receptors is an older woman who had been exposed to COVID-19. CDR3s leave out the opening cysteine and the closing phenylalanine or tryptophan.

TRBV5-1 | ASSLDGIYSGNTIY
TRBV30 | AWSVGADEQF
TRBV18 | ASSLRPGAEAF
TRBV27 | ASSRDRGPGSPLH
TRBV7-2 | ASSFTNPGQGIGANVLT
TRBV30 | AWSRLEEIQPQH
TRBV9 | ASQSGHTNYGYT
TRBV5-6 | ASSLGGTGSNEQF
TRBV5-4 | ASSLPGQGASEQY
TRBV5-4 | ASSAQGPYEQY
TRBV5-5 | ASSLALTRTGGEQY
TRBV7-2 | ASSKGQSNSPLH
TRBV5-5 | ASRRDTINQPQH
TRBV21-1 | ASRTGGYTGELF
TRBV10-3 | AISGPTGTGELF
TRBV10-3 | APHEDRGNHLQETQY
TRBV4-1 | ASSHNGQGNEQF
TRBV7-3 | ASSSEGTETYTDTQY
TRBV7-2 | ASSLAGETQY
TRBV28 | ASSLPGASDIGYEQY
TRBV19 | ASNPTVLYNSPLH
TRBV2 | ASSKGRLSGANVLT
TRBV6-5 | ASSYSKGTVPYEQY